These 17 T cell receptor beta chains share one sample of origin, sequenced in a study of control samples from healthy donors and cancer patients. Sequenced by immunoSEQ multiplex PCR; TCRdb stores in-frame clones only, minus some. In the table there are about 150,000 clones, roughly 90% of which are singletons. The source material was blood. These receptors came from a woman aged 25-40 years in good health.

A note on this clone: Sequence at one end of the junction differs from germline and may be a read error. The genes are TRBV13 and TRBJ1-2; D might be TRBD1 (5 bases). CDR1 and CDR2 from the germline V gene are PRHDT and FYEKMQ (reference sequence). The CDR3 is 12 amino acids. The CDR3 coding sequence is TGTGCCAGCAGCCTAGGGGTCCTCGGCTACACCTTC. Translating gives CASSLGVLGYTF.

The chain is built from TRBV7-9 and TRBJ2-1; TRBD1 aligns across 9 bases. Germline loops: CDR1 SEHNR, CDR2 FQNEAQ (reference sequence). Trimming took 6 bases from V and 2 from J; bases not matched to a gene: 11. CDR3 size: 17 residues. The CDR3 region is CASSFPGTGTPYNEQFF. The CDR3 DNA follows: TGTGCCAGCAGTTTTCCCGGGACAGGGACCCCCTACAATGAGCAGTTCTTC.

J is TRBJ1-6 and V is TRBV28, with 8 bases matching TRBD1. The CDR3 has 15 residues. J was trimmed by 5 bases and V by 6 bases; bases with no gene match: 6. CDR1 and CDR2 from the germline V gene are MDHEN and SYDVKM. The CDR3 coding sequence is TGTGCCAGCAGCCCTCGGGACAGGCATAATTCACCCCTCCACTTT. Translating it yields CASSPRDRHNSPLHF.

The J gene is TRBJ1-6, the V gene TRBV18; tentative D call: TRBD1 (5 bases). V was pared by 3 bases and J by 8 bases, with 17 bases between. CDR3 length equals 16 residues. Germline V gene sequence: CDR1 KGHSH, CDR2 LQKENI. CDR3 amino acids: CASSPWQGNFHSPLHF. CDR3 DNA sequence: TGTGCCAGCTCACCGTGGCAGGGTAACTTCCATTCACCCCTCCACTTT.

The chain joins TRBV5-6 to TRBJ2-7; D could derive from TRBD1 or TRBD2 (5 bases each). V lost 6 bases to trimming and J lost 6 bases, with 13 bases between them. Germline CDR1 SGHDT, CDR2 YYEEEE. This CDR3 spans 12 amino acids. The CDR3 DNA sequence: TGTGCCAGCAATAGGGGTGAGGGCGAGCAGTACTTC. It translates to CASNRGEGEQYF.

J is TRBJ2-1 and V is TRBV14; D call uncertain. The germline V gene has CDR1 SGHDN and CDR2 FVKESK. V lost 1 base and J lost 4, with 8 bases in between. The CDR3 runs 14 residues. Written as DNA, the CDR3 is TGTGCCAGCAGCCAAGGATTATGGTACAATGAGCAGTTCTTC. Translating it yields CASSQGLWYNEQFF.

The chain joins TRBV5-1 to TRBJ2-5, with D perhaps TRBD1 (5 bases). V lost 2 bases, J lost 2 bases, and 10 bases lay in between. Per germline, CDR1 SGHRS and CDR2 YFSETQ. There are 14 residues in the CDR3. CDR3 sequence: CASSLVNRQETQYF. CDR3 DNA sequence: TGCGCCAGCAGCTTAGTCAACAGGCAAGAGACCCAGTACTTC.

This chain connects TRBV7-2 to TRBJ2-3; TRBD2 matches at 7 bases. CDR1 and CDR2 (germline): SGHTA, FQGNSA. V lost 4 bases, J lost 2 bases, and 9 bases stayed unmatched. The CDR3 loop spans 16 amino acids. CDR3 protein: CASSWKRDLYTDTQYF. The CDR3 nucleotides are TGTGCCAGCAGCTGGAAGCGGGACCTTTACACAGATACGCAGTATTTT.

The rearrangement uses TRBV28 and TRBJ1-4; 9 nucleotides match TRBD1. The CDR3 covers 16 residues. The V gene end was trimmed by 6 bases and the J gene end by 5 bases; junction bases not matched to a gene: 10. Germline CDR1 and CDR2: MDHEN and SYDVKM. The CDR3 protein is CASSWDREMGNEKLFF. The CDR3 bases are TGTGCCAGCAGCTGGGACAGGGAGATGGGGAATGAAAAACTGTTTTTT.

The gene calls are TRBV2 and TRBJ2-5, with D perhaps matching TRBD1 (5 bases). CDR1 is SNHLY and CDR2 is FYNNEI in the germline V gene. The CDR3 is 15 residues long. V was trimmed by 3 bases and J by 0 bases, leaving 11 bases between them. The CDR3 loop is CASSDSPGYQETQYF. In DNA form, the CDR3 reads TGTGCCAGCAGTGACTCCCCAGGGTACCAAGAGACCCAGTACTTC.

The DNA of the CDR3 is TGTGCCAGCAGTTTATTAGGAGACATTCAGTACTTC. Its protein product is CASSLLGDIQYF. This rearrangement joins TRBV27 to TRBJ2-4; D is ambiguous. Looked up from germline, CDR1 is MNHEY and CDR2 is SMNVEV (reference sequence). The CDR3 covers 12 residues. V lost 1 base to trimming and J lost 8 bases, with 6 bases between them.

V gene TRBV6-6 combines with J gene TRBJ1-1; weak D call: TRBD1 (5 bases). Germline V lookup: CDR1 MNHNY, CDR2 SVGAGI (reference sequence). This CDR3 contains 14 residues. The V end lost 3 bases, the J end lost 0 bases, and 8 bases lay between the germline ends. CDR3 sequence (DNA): TGTGCCAGCAGTTATGGGGGAATGAACACTGAAGCTTTCTTT. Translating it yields CASSYGGMNTEAFF.

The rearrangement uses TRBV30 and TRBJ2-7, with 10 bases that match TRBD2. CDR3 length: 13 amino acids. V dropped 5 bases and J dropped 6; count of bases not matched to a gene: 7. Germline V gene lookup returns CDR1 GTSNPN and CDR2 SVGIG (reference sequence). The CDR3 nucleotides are TGTGCCTGGGAGCTAGCGGGAGTTGGCGAGCAGTACTTC. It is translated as CAWELAGVGEQYF.

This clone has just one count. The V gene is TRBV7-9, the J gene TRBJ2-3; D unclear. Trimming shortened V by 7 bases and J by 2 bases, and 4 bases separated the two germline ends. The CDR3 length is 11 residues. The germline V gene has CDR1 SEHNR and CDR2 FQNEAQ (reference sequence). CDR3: CASKTTDTQYF. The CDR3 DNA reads TGTGCCAGCAAGACCACAGATACGCAGTATTTT.

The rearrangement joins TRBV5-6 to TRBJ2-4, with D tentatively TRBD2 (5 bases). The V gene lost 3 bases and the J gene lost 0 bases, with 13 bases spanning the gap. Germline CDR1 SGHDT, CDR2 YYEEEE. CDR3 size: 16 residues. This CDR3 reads CASSSPLGVAKNIQYF. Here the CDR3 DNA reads TGTGCCAGCAGCTCTCCCCTCGGGGTAGCCAAAAACATTCAGTACTTC.

The CDR3 protein is CASSLVGTANTIYF. The CDR3 coding sequence is TGTGCCAGCAGCTTAGTGGGGACAGCAAACACCATATATTTT. V usage is TRBV7-8 and J usage is TRBJ1-3, with 7 bases identical to TRBD1. The CDR3 is 14 residues long. The germline CDR1 and CDR2 sequences are SGHVS and FQNEAQ. With V trimmed by 1 base and J by 6 bases, 3 bases remained unmatched.

CDR3 in amino acids: CASSVDGYGYTF. The CDR3, as DNA: TGTGCCAGCAGTGTGGACGGATATGGCTACACCTTC. The chain combines TRBV12-3 or TRBV12-4 with TRBJ1-2; D gene unclear. The CDR3 extends over 12 amino acids. V was trimmed by 5 bases and J by 5 bases, leaving 9 bases between them.